The clone carrying this T cell receptor beta chain occurred many times. Its antigen is not known. This sample is part of a study of spatial heterogeneity in lung cancer. Findings and limits, study-wide: Counts of expanded alpha and beta TCRs within tumors tracked the tumor nonsynonymous mutation count.

Time point in this sample: sample taken at primary tumor resection. Frozen PBMC, nontumor lung or tumor provided whole RNA, which was sequenced unsorted. The germline V gene has CDR1 MDHEN and CDR2 SYDVKM. The CDR3 extends over 14 amino acids. The V gene end was trimmed by 6 bases and the J gene end by 8 bases; junction bases not matched to a gene: 11. Every TCR cDNA molecule carried a tag that served as a unique molecular identifier. TCRdb used MiXCR to reprocess the 5' RACE reads, holding one entry per CDR3 protein. The data hold some 16,000 distinct CDR3 sequences, with nearly 7% observed a single time.

The chain recombines TRBV28 with TRBJ1-2, with 8 bases fitting TRBD1. The receptor's source is a female donor with early-stage non-small cell lung cancer. The sequences come from lung tumor tissue, collected at surgery. CDR3 DNA sequence: TGTGCCAGCAGACTCCGGACAGGGCTCACGGGCTACACCTTC. Protein: CASRLRTGLTGYTF.